This TCR beta chain was observed in a study of CD8+ T cells in alopecia areata. General study results and limits: Clonality was higher in lesional than normal scalp, especially in alopecia totalis/universalis. Relative to mice, TCR sharing across patients was less clear, a difference possibly HLA-related.

This clone showed up just a few times. Its matching antigen is unknown. Gene names follow the mouse nomenclature. The CDR3 end is not reached by the read, which stops 4 residues before it; the germline J gene fills it in. RNA was isolated and reverse transcribed to cDNA, the sequencing template. TCRdb keeps only in-frame clones here, not all; method: immunoSEQ multiplex PCR. The sample holds approximately 300,000 clones, and no clone turns up only once. J was trimmed by 3 bases and V by 3 bases; bases with no gene match: 1. This CDR3 is built from 13 residues. Germline CDR1 reads GKSSPN; CDR2 reads SITVG. The authors sorted pooled cutaneous lymph node cells using CD4, CD8alpha, NKG2D, NKG2ACE and other markers.

The specimen sequenced was CD4+ T cells sorted from a lymph node. V is TRBV31 and J is TRBJ2-1, with TRBD2 identical over 8 bases. The clonotype originates from a C3H/HeJ mouse with alopecia areata. The mice in this strain carry MHC haplotype H2-k. The sequenced CDR3 bases are TGTGCCTGGAGACTGGGGGTCTATGCT. Protein: CAWRLGVYA. The complete CDR3 protein is CAWRLGVYAEQFF.